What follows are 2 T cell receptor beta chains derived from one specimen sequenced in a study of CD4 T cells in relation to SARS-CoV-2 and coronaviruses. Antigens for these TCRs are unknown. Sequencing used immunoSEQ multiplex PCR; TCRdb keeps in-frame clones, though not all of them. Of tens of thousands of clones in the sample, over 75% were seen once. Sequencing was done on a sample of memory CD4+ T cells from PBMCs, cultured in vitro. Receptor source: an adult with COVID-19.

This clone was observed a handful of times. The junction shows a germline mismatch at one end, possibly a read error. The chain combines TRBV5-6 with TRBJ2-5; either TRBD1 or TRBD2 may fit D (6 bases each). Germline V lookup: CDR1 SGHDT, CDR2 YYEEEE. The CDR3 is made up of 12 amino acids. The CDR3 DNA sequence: TGTGCCAGCAGCCCCGGGTCGCGGGACACCAACTTC. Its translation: CASSPGSRDTNF.

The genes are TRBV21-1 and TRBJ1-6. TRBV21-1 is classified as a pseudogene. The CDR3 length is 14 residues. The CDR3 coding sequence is TGTGCCAGCAGCACAGCGAGGAGGAATTCACCCCTCCACTTT. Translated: CASSTARRNSPLHF.